A selection of T cell receptor beta chains follows, all from one sample in a study of sequential checkpoint blockade in melanoma. Some clones are missing from TCRdb's copy, which holds only in-frame ones; the method was immunoSEQ multiplex PCR. The data contain about 10,000 clones, roughly 25% of them singletons. The source was tumor tissue (inferred from file names), collected from a patient given nivolumab and ipilimumab in sequence. These receptors were taken from a human donor with melanoma. The CDR3 runs from the conserved cysteine through the conserved F or W. A row's size may be missing; if present it is once, few, many or a size class.

V gene: TRBV16; CDR3 length: 17; clone size: .; J gene: TRBJ2-7; CDR3 protein: CASSQYGSDRVGNEQYF
V gene: TRBV6-8; CDR3 length: 17; clone size: many; J gene: TRBJ1-2; CDR3 protein: CARPLTGTIIRGHGYTF
V gene: TRBV12-5; CDR3 length: 17; clone size: .; J gene: TRBJ1-5; CDR3 protein: CASGKSPGRLNNQPQHF
V gene: TRBV5-1; CDR3 length: 14; clone size: .; J gene: TRBJ1-6; CDR3 protein: CASSLFATHSPLHF
V gene: TRBV6-8; CDR3 length: 18; clone size: few; J gene: TRBJ2-6; CDR3 protein: CASSDGLAGGSGANVLTF
V gene: TRBV18; CDR3 length: 16; clone size: .; J gene: TRBJ1-3; CDR3 protein: CASSPGQGISGNTIYF
V gene: TRBV11-3; CDR3 length: 14; clone size: many; J gene: TRBJ2-7; CDR3 protein: CASSFHLAGVEQYF
V gene: TRBV7-8; CDR3 length: 13; clone size: few; J gene: TRBJ2-5; CDR3 protein: CATTLGNQETQYF
V gene: TRBV5-1; CDR3 length: 14; clone size: .; J gene: TRBJ1-2; CDR3 protein: CASSLGQGAGGYTF
V gene: TRBV19; CDR3 length: 12; clone size: once; J gene: TRBJ2-3; CDR3 protein: CASSTGQGTQYF
V gene: TRBV19; CDR3 length: 12; clone size: .; J gene: TRBJ2-7; CDR3 protein: CASSIIGDEQYF
V gene: TRBV6-8; CDR3 length: 15; clone size: medium-sized; J gene: TRBJ1-2; CDR3 protein: CASSYSGHLNYGYTF
V gene: TRBV11-3; CDR3 length: 14; clone size: many; J gene: TRBJ1-1; CDR3 protein: CASSRRGVVTEAFF
V gene: TRBV14; CDR3 length: 15; clone size: hyperexpanded; J gene: TRBJ2-5; CDR3 protein: CASTPGSGYQETQYF
V gene: TRBV29-1; CDR3 length: 16; clone size: once; J gene: TRBJ2-3; CDR3 protein: CSVGSIERGGTDTQYF
V gene: TRBV6-8; CDR3 length: 14; clone size: .; J gene: TRBJ2-5; CDR3 protein: CAIRGTGNQETQYF
V gene: TRBV19; CDR3 length: 16; clone size: .; J gene: TRBJ1-5; CDR3 protein: CASSKRLGTDNQPQHF
V gene: TRBV6-8; CDR3 length: 13; clone size: .; J gene: TRBJ1-5; CDR3 protein: CASSYSRDQPQHF
V gene: TRBV11-3; CDR3 length: 18; clone size: few; J gene: TRBJ2-2; CDR3 protein: CASSSPRGGPVVTGELFF
V gene: TRBV11-3; CDR3 length: 15; clone size: many; J gene: TRBJ2-5; CDR3 protein: CASSLHGLGVETQYF
V gene: TRBV19; CDR3 length: 15; clone size: .; J gene: TRBJ2-1; CDR3 protein: CASSSTSGGAQEQFF
V gene: TRBV6-8; CDR3 length: 12; clone size: .; J gene: TRBJ1-1; CDR3 protein: CASSSGPGWPFF
V gene: TRBV11-3; CDR3 length: 17; clone size: few; J gene: TRBJ2-6; CDR3 protein: CASSYRDRGAGANVLTF
V gene: TRBV28; CDR3 length: 15; clone size: .; J gene: TRBJ1-1; CDR3 protein: CASLTGGEWNTEAFF
V gene: TRBV6-8; CDR3 length: 14; clone size: few; J gene: TRBJ2-7; CDR3 protein: CAIREGRGDYEQYF
V gene: TRBV30; CDR3 length: 13; clone size: once; J gene: TRBJ1-2; CDR3 protein: CAWSETGVYGYTF
V gene: TRBV11-3; CDR3 length: 14; clone size: many; J gene: TRBJ1-2; CDR3 protein: CASSFTGSVYGYTF
V gene: TRBV11-3; CDR3 length: 18; clone size: .; J gene: TRBJ1-5; CDR3 protein: CASSLVQVIKPGHQPQHF
V gene: TRBV19; CDR3 length: 14; clone size: few; J gene: TRBJ1-5; CDR3 protein: CASSIWDFNQPQHF
V gene: TRBV5-1; CDR3 length: 15; clone size: .; J gene: TRBJ2-5; CDR3 protein: CASTFDGGGEETQYF
V gene: TRBV23-1; CDR3 length: 13; clone size: few; J gene: TRBJ1-6; CDR3 protein: CASSSAAGVPLHF
V gene: TRBV6-8; CDR3 length: 16; clone size: few; J gene: TRBJ2-4; CDR3 protein: CASSDYGGEHKNIQYF
V gene: TRBV6-1; CDR3 length: 16; clone size: medium-sized; J gene: TRBJ1-2; CDR3 protein: CASSEALGQARSGYTF
V gene: TRBV9; CDR3 length: 13; clone size: medium-sized; J gene: TRBJ1-3; CDR3 protein: CASSVDRSDTIYF
V gene: TRBV11-1; CDR3 length: 16; clone size: many; J gene: TRBJ2-1; CDR3 protein: CASSLEWQTSYNEQFF
V gene: TRBV4-1; CDR3 length: 18; clone size: many; J gene: TRBJ1-2; CDR3 protein: CASSQEVQGYLVVNGYTF
V gene: TRBV6-8; CDR3 length: 15; clone size: .; J gene: TRBJ2-7; CDR3 protein: CASSRDKDLGYEQYF
V gene: TRBV10-2; CDR3 length: 12; clone size: .; J gene: TRBJ1-1; CDR3 protein: CATSGQNTEAFF
V gene: TRBV18; CDR3 length: 13; clone size: .; J gene: TRBJ2-5; CDR3 protein: CASSPGRRETQYF
V gene: TRBV11-3; CDR3 length: 16; clone size: few; J gene: TRBJ2-7; CDR3 protein: CASSLRGTPSSYEQYF
V gene: TRBV6-8; CDR3 length: 12; clone size: few; J gene: TRBJ2-7; CDR3 protein: CASLSGTYEQYF
V gene: TRBV7-5; CDR3 length: 16; clone size: many; J gene: TRBJ1-2; CDR3 protein: CASSPVQGQNNYGYTF
V gene: TRBV28; CDR3 length: 17; clone size: few; J gene: TRBJ1-2; CDR3 protein: CASSEKALGTGIFGYTF
V gene: TRBV30; CDR3 length: 13; clone size: few; J gene: TRBJ1-5; CDR3 protein: CAWSTGGWQPQHF
V gene: TRBV15; CDR3 length: 16; clone size: medium-sized; J gene: TRBJ2-2; CDR3 protein: CATSRGWGANTGELFF
V gene: TRBV6-1; CDR3 length: 14; clone size: few; J gene: TRBJ2-7; CDR3 protein: CASSEGPDLYEQYF
V gene: TRBV11-3; CDR3 length: 15; clone size: many; J gene: TRBJ1-1; CDR3 protein: CASSLSGGRNTEAFF
V gene: TRBV12-5; CDR3 length: 12; clone size: few; J gene: TRBJ1-2; CDR3 protein: CASNRERSGYTF
V gene: TRBV6-8; CDR3 length: 15; clone size: .; J gene: TRBJ2-2; CDR3 protein: CASSPRVWEAGELFF
V gene: TRBV6-8; CDR3 length: 13; clone size: .; J gene: TRBJ2-3; CDR3 protein: CAISATSTDTQYF
V gene: TRBV18; CDR3 length: 14; clone size: .; J gene: TRBJ1-2; CDR3 protein: CASSPPMEGYGYTF
V gene: TRBV6-8; CDR3 length: 18; clone size: medium-sized; J gene: TRBJ2-7; CDR3 protein: CASSLFTLTGTGGKEQYF
V gene: TRBV6-8; CDR3 length: 13; clone size: .; J gene: TRBJ1-2; CDR3 protein: CASSQGWNYGYTF
V gene: TRBV25-1; CDR3 length: 18; clone size: .; J gene: TRBJ2-5; CDR3 protein: CASSELTTSGGPGRTQYF
V gene: TRBV18; CDR3 length: 16; clone size: .; J gene: TRBJ2-3; CDR3 protein: CASSPPIGGRTDTQYF
V gene: TRBV6-8; CDR3 length: 14; clone size: .; J gene: TRBJ1-2; CDR3 protein: CAISRGESGYGYTF
V gene: TRBV18; CDR3 length: 16; clone size: .; J gene: TRBJ2-3; CDR3 protein: CASSRRLVGFPDTQYF